This passage covers 14 T cell receptor beta chains from one sample sequenced in a study of blood T cell repertoires in COVID-19 (TCRdb year 2020). The library relied on the immunoSEQ multiplex PCR assay. This is the immuneACCESS table as TCRdb keeps it, with only in-frame sequences that have V and J called. A part of the clones is gone; compared with another copy, unresolved V genes explain less than half, and the rest is unexplained. For this sample the table gives roughly 230,000 clones, of which 82% were detected only once. Of the sample, about 3.2% is held by the ten largest clones. The source material was PBMCs or T cells enriched from blood (not recorded which). These receptor sequences come from an older woman who had recovered from COVID-19.

This chain joins TRBV5-1 and TRBJ2-5, with D unclear. Trimming removed 0 bases at V and 1 base at J, with 10 bases between. The germline V gene encodes CDR1 SGHRS and CDR2 YFSETQ. This CDR3 comprises 15 residues. CDR3 loop: CASSLVGLGQETQYF. CDR3 DNA sequence: TGCGCCAGCAGCTTGGTCGGCCTAGGCCAAGAGACCCAGTACTTC.

This clone has just a few counts. In nucleotides, the CDR3 is TGTGCCAGCAGCTTGTCAGGGATCTATGGCTACACCTTC. Its translation is CASSLSGIYGYTF. The chain has TRBV5-8 and TRBJ1-2; possible D gene TRBD1, 5 bases. V gave up 1 base and J gave up 4 bases, with 8 bases separating them. Germline V gene lookup returns CDR1 SGHTS and CDR2 YDEGEE. The CDR3 runs 13 residues.

The chain carries TRBV30 and TRBJ1-1; D gene ambiguous. CDR3 length: 15 residues. Germline V gives CDR1 GTSNPN, CDR2 SVGIG (reference sequence). V lost 2 bases and J 4 bases, leaving 17 bases between the germline ends. The CDR3, as DNA: TGTGCCTGGAGTCCTACCGAGATTTCCTTCACTGAAGCTTTCTTT. It encodes CAWSPTEISFTEAFF.

The rearrangement uses TRBV7-2 and TRBJ2-7; 7 bases align to TRBD1. The CDR3 runs 15 residues. Germline V gives CDR1 SGHTA, CDR2 FQGNSA. The trim removed 3 bases at V and 3 bases at J, leaving 8 bases unmatched. The CDR3 DNA reads TGTGCCAGCAGCTTGAGTTCTCGACAGGGCTACGAGCAGTACTTC. Encoded protein: CASSLSSRQGYEQYF.

The gene calls are TRBV2 and TRBJ2-1; 15 nucleotides align to TRBD2. With 6 bases clipped from V and 0 bases from J, the junction kept 9 bases outside the gene matches. Germline lookup yields CDR1 SNHLY and CDR2 FYNNEI. The CDR3 contains 19 residues. The CDR3 coding sequence is TGTGCCAGCAGGAATCCTCGGACTAGCGGGGGGGCCTCCTACAATGAGCAGTTCTTC. Amino acid sequence: CASRNPRTSGGASYNEQFF.

The rearrangement joins TRBV28 to TRBJ2-1; possibly TRBD1 for D (7 bases). The ends were cut back, 6 bases at V and 10 bases at J, with 16 bases in the middle. Germline V lookup: CDR1 MDHEN, CDR2 SYDVKM. This CDR3 is built from 13 residues. CDR3 residues: CASSPGGPVEQFF. DNA of the CDR3: TGTGCCAGCAGCCCAGGGGGGCCGGTAGAGCAGTTCTTC.

In DNA, the CDR3 is TGTGCCAGCAGCCAGACAGTCTTTACGCCCTATGGCTACACCTTC. This translates into CASSQTVFTPYGYTF. The V and J genes are TRBV27 and TRBJ1-2; a possible D gene is TRBD1 (5 bases). Trimming took 6 bases from V and 4 from J, leaving 18 bases between them. The CDR3 contains 15 residues. CDR1 and CDR2 from the germline V gene are MNHEY and SMNVEV (reference sequence).

This sequence joins TRBV7-7 and TRBJ1-4; tentatively, D is TRBD1 (6 bases). The CDR3 runs to 16 residues. With 1 base removed from V and 1 base from J, the gap between germline ends came to 10 bases. Germline loops: CDR1 SSHAT, CDR2 FNYEAQ (reference sequence). CDR3 DNA: TGTGCCAGCAGCTTAGGGGGGCCGGGAACTAATGAAAAACTGTTTTTT. It codes for CASSLGGPGTNEKLFF.

This chain connects TRBV7-9 to TRBJ1-2, with D unresolved. V was trimmed by 5 bases and J by 8 bases, leaving 18 bases between them. This CDR3 comprises 14 residues. Germline loops: CDR1 SEHNR, CDR2 FQNEAQ (reference sequence). CDR3 sequence (DNA): TGTGCCAGCAGCCCGGGAGGTCGGGAATCCGGCTACACCTTC. Translating gives CASSPGGRESGYTF.

The chain carries TRBV6-5 and TRBJ1-4, with 8 bases that match TRBD1. J was trimmed by 7 bases and V by 6 bases; bases with no gene match: 10. The CDR3 totals 15 residues. CDR1 and CDR2 (germline): MNHEY, SVGAGI. Here the CDR3 DNA reads TGTGCCAGCAGCTCCCGACCACAGGGGGTTGAAAAACTGTTTTTT. Translation gives CASSSRPQGVEKLFF.

V and J are TRBV7-2 and TRBJ2-5; possible D gene TRBD2, 7 bases. The V gene lost 5 bases and the J gene lost 9 bases, with 16 bases spanning the gap. The germline CDR1 and CDR2 sequences are SGHTA and FQGNSA. This CDR3 spans 13 amino acids. Here the CDR3 reads CASSPSGEGAQYF. CDR3 in DNA: TGTGCCAGCAGCCCAAGCGGGGAGGGGGCCCAGTACTTC. Using reference TRBV7-2 and TRBJ2-5 for the parts outside the CDR3, the full variable domain is GAGVSQSPSNKVTEKGKDVELRCDPISGHTALYWYRQSLGQGLEFLIYFQGNSAPDKSGLPSDRFSAERTGGSVSTLTIQRTQQEDSAVYLCASSPSGEGAQYFGPGTRLLVL.

This clone was seen only once. The gene calls are TRBV27 and TRBJ2-2, with a possible D match to TRBD1 (6 bases). The CDR3 is 14 amino acids. The ends were cut back, 7 bases at V and 2 bases at J, with 11 bases in the middle. Germline V lookup: CDR1 MNHEY, CDR2 SMNVEV (reference sequence). For the CDR3, the DNA is TGTGCCAGCACCGTACAGGGAAACACCGGGGAGCTGTTTTTT. Translating gives CASTVQGNTGELFF.

The genes are TRBV4-3 and TRBJ2-7; TRBD2 matches at 12 bases. In germline, CDR1 is LGHNA, CDR2 YSLEER. V was pared by 4 bases and J by 4 bases, with 8 bases of the junction left unmatched. There are 16 residues in the CDR3. CDR3 sequence: CASSRSTSGGPYEQYF. In DNA form, the CDR3 reads TGCGCCAGCAGCCGATCGACTAGCGGGGGACCTTACGAGCAGTACTTC.

CDR3 DNA: TGTGCCAGCAGATCGACAGGGACCTACGAGCAGTACTTC. This codes for CASRSTGTYEQYF. The rearrangement links TRBV27 to TRBJ2-7, with 7 bases fitting TRBD1. The germline V gene encodes CDR1 MNHEY and CDR2 SMNVEV (reference sequence). The V and J ends lost 6 bases and 2 bases, in that order; junction bases with no gene match: 4. This CDR3 spans 13 amino acids.